The rows below give T cell receptor beta chains drawn from one sample of a study of CD8 T cells in ankylosing spondylitis. TCRdb passed the 5' RACE reads through MiXCR, listing each CDR3 protein once. This repertoire shows around 120,000 distinct CDR3 sequences, less than 25% found once; its top ten account for more than 9%. The sample was synovial fluid, either unsorted or a sorted T cell fraction (not recorded which). The receptors come from a male donor with ankylosing spondylitis. CDR3s include the opening cysteine and the closing phenylalanine or tryptophan. The D gene is left open where the match is weak. The size field is filled for only some rows; it gives once, few, many or a size class.

v_gene	j_gene	abundance	d_gene	CDR3nt	CDR3aa
TRBV3-1	TRBJ2-5	many	-	TGTGCCAGCAGCCAAAGCGGTGTAGAGACCCAGTACTTC	CASSQSGVETQYF
TRBV29-1	TRBJ1-1	many	-	TGCAGCGTTGACGAGAGGGGGGGGACTGAAGCTTTCTTT	CSVDERGGTEAFF
TRBV12-3/TRBV12-4	TRBJ1-6	-	TRBD1	TGTGCCAGCAGTTTATTTGGGACAGCGGGGTCACCCCTCCACTTT	CASSLFGTAGSPLHF
TRBV20-1	TRBJ1-6	few	-	TGCAGTGCCAATACTAAGGGGCGGAATTCACCCCTCCACTTT	CSANTKGRNSPLHF
TRBV27	TRBJ2-1	many	TRBD2	TGTGCCAGCAGCCCCTTTCTAGCGGGAACCTACAATGAGCAGTTCTTC	CASSPFLAGTYNEQFF
TRBV7-2	TRBJ1-2	-	TRBD1	TGTGCCAGCAGCTTAGTGAGAGGACAGGGGGCGGATGGCTACACCTTC	CASSLVRGQGADGYTF
TRBV24-1	TRBJ2-7	-	TRBD1	TGTGCCACCAGTGAATCAGGGGGTGTCACCTACGAGCAGTACTTC	CATSESGGVTYEQYF
TRBV7-2	TRBJ1-5	few	-	TGTGCCAGCAGCCCAAGGCCACTTCCTAGCAATCAGCCCCAGCATTTT	CASSPRPLPSNQPQHF
TRBV12-3/TRBV12-4	TRBJ1-6	-	-	TGTGCCAGCAGTTCGGGACCGAATTCACCCCTCCACTTT	CASSSGPNSPLHF
TRBV7-2	TRBJ2-7	-	-	TGTGCCAGCAGCGTTGGACCGCTAATGAAATACGAGCAGTACTTC	CASSVGPLMKYEQYF
TRBV18	TRBJ1-5	few	-	TGTGCCAGCTCCCAGGAGGGCTTTGGGGATCAGCCCCAGCATTTT	CASSQEGFGDQPQHF
TRBV18	TRBJ2-6	-	-	TGTGCCAGCTCACCAGACGCGGCAGGGTCTGGGGCCAACGTCCTGACTTTC	CASSPDAAGSGANVLTF
TRBV28	TRBJ1-5	-	-	TGTGCCAGCAGTACATCCACGTACCACCATTTT	CASSTSTYHHF
TRBV5-1	TRBJ2-7	many	-	TGCGCCAGCAGCTCGGGACCCGCCTACGAGCAGTACTTC	CASSSGPAYEQYF
TRBV7-2	TRBJ2-5	many	-	TGTGCCAGCAGCTTTAAGGCCCAAGAGACCCAGTACTTC	CASSFKAQETQYF
TRBV7-9	TRBJ1-6	-	-	TGTGCCAGCAGCTTGTGGGGAATCGATTCACCCCTCCACTTT	CASSLWGIDSPLHF
TRBV5-1	TRBJ1-5	-	TRBD1	TGCGCCAGCAGCGAAAGGGGGCTGCGCAATCAGCCCCAGCATTTT	CASSERGLRNQPQHF
TRBV20-1	TRBJ1-6	few	-	TGCAGTGCTAACCTGCCTAAATCACCCCTCCACTTT	CSANLPKSPLHF
TRBV2	TRBJ2-1	-	-	TGTGCCAGCTCCCTCGGCGGGTCTTCGCCCTCCTACAATGAGCAGTTCTTC	CASSLGGSSPSYNEQFF
TRBV20-1	TRBJ2-5	many	TRBD1	TGCAGTGCCGGGGACAGGGGAGAGACCCAGTACTTC	CSAGDRGETQYF
TRBV11-3	TRBJ2-3	-	TRBD1	TGTGCCAGCAGCTTAATGGGGACAGTCAGCACAGATACGCAGTATTTT	CASSLMGTVSTDTQYF
TRBV19	TRBJ2-5	-	TRBD2	TGTGCCAGTAGTATCAGCGGGAGCGAGGAGACCCAGTACTTC	CASSISGSEETQYF
TRBV5-1	TRBJ2-2	few	-	TGCGCCAGCAGCCCTACCCTTGGGCCGGGCGGGGAGCTGTTTTTT	CASSPTLGPGGELFF
TRBV10-3	TRBJ1-1	-	-	TGTGCCATCCAACCTGGGGGCCGAGGAGACACTGAAGCTTTCTTT	CAIQPGGRGDTEAFF
TRBV18	TRBJ2-3	-	TRBD1	TGTGCCAGCTCACTCACTACACAGGGACAGGCCACAGATACGCAGTATTTT	CASSLTTQGQATDTQYF
TRBV24-1	TRBJ2-2	many	-	TGTGCCACCAGTGATTTCCGGGAAACCGGGGAGCTGTTTTTT	CATSDFRETGELFF
TRBV4-1	TRBJ2-1	many	-	TGCGCCAGCAGCCCCTGGGCTAGCACCTACAATGAGCAGTTCTTC	CASSPWASTYNEQFF
TRBV11-2	TRBJ2-4	few	-	TGTGCCAGCTTAGGCGGGCTGGGGAACATTCAGTACTTC	CASLGGLGNIQYF
TRBV5-1	TRBJ2-2	many	-	TGCGCCAGCAGCTTGCGGGGGCACACCGGGGAGCTGTTTTTT	CASSLRGHTGELFF